This TCR beta chain is from a study of T cell changes during pregnancy in multiple sclerosis. Some clones are missing from TCRdb's copy, which holds only in-frame ones; the method was immunoSEQ multiplex PCR. Of just under 65,000 clones in the sample, 91% were seen once. The CDR3 contains 15 residues. The germline V gene encodes CDR1 SGHRS and CDR2 YFSETQ. Trimming shortened V by 4 bases and J by 0 bases, and 11 bases separated the two germline ends. V and J are TRBV5-1 and TRBJ1-3; no firm D call. The TCR originated in a female donor in good health, enrolled as a control in a pregnancy study. The sample here was peripheral blood, taken in the third trimester of pregnancy. DNA for the CDR3: TGCGCCAGCAGCCCAGTCCAATCCTCTGGAAACACCATATATTTT. Amino acids: CASSPVQSSGNTIYF.